One and the same sample provided the 9 T cell receptor beta chains below, sequenced in a study of CD8 T cells in ankylosing spondylitis. TCRdb passed the 5' RACE reads through MiXCR, listing each CDR3 protein once. Counted here are some 130,000 distinct CDR3 sequences, approximately 7.4% occurring once; the ten biggest clones make up around 12%. The sample comprised blood, either unsorted or a sorted T cell fraction (not recorded which). The receptors derive from a female donor with ankylosing spondylitis or in good health (not recorded which).

This clonotype was seen ten or more times. The chain combines TRBV5-1 with TRBJ2-3; the D is unclear. With 0 bases removed from V and 5 bases from J, the gap between germline ends came to 10 bases. Germline CDR1 is SGHRS and CDR2 is YFSETQ. The CDR3 has 14 residues. The CDR3 sequence: CASSLDKGRDTQYF. The CDR3, as DNA: TGCGCCAGCAGCTTGGATAAGGGTAGAGATACGCAGTATTTT.

Many counts were recorded for this clonotype. The V and J genes are TRBV2 and TRBJ1-5; D is ambiguous. From germline, CDR1 is SNHLY and CDR2 FYNNEI. V dropped 6 bases and J dropped 3 bases, with 9 bases sitting between them. CDR3 size: 13 residues. The CDR3 loop is CASRGRNNQPQHF. The CDR3 DNA is TGTGCCAGCAGAGGACGGAACAATCAGCCCCAGCATTTT.

This clonotype was recorded many times. This chain uses TRBV20-1 with TRBJ1-2; D uncertain. The CDR3 totals 13 residues. Germline V gene data show CDR1 as DFQATT and CDR2 as SNEGSKA (reference sequence). Trimming pared 1 base from V and 4 bases from J, leaving 10 bases between. DNA for the CDR3: TGCAGTGCTAGAGTTAAGAGCGGCTATGGCTACACCTTC. Translating gives CSARVKSGYGYTF.

This sequence joins TRBV3-1 and TRBJ1-2; TRBD1 might be the D (5 bases). Germline values: CDR1 LGHDT, CDR2 YNNKEL (reference sequence). V lost 11 bases, J lost 2 bases, and 33 bases lay in between. The CDR3 length is 19 residues. DNA for the CDR3: TGTGCCTTCAGAACCTACAGCCTAACGGGGCTTCCTACCAACTATGGCTACACCTTC. It is translated as CAFRTYSLTGLPTNYGYTF.

This clonotype was detected many times. V gene TRBV29-1 combines with J gene TRBJ1-2; D is undetermined. V lost 3 bases and J 2 bases, leaving 7 bases between the germline ends. Germline V lookup: CDR1 SQVTM, CDR2 ANQGSEA. There are 12 residues in the CDR3. CDR3 in DNA: TGCAGCGTTGAGGAGGGAAACTATGGCTACACCTTC. Amino acid sequence: CSVEEGNYGYTF.

This clonotype was counted ten times or more. The chain carries TRBV10-3 and TRBJ1-1; possible D gene TRBD1, 5 bases. V lost 5 bases, J lost 5 bases, and 15 bases lay in between. This CDR3 region has 14 residues. Germline assignment: CDR1 ENHRY and CDR2 SYGVKD. CDR3 bases: TGTGCCATCAGTCGTTCCAGGGAGAGGACTGAAGCTTTCTTT. Translating it yields CAISRSRERTEAFF.

This clonotype was found many times. V and J are TRBV3-1 and TRBJ1-5; D ambiguous. The V gene lost 0 bases and the J gene lost 6 bases, with 9 bases spanning the gap. Germline CDR1 and CDR2: LGHDT and YNNKEL (reference sequence). CDR3 length: 14 amino acids. The CDR3 bases are TGTGCCAGCAGCCAAGAGGGAGGGAGTCAGCCCCAGCATTTT. Protein: CASSQEGGSQPQHF. Supplemented by reference TRBV3-1 and TRBJ1-5, the full variable domain reads DTAVSQTPKYLVTQMGNDKSIKCEQNLGHDTMYWYKQDSKKFLKIMFSYNNKELIINETVPNRFSPKSPDKAHLNLHINSLELGDSAVYFCASSQEGGSQPQHFGDGTRLSIL.

This clonotype appeared many times. The CDR3 nucleotides read TGTGCCAGCTCACCCCTCCGGGGCTCTGGGGCCAACGTCCTGACTTTC. Translation gives CASSPLRGSGANVLTF. V and J are TRBV18 and TRBJ2-6; D possibly corresponds to TRBD2 (5 bases). The CDR3 extends over 16 amino acids. Per the germline V gene, CDR1 is KGHSH and CDR2 is LQKENI. V was trimmed by 3 bases and J by 0 bases, leaving 9 bases between them.

This clonotype appeared many times. The chain joins TRBV20-1 to TRBJ2-2; perhaps TRBD1 as D (6 bases). The V and J ends lost 1 base and 0 bases respectively, with 9 bases between them. The CDR3 has 15 amino acids. The germline gives CDR1 DFQATT, CDR2 SNEGSKA (reference sequence). As DNA, the CDR3 is TGCAGTGCTAGAGCTGGGGGCGCGAACACCGGGGAGCTGTTTTTT. Its translation: CSARAGGANTGELFF.